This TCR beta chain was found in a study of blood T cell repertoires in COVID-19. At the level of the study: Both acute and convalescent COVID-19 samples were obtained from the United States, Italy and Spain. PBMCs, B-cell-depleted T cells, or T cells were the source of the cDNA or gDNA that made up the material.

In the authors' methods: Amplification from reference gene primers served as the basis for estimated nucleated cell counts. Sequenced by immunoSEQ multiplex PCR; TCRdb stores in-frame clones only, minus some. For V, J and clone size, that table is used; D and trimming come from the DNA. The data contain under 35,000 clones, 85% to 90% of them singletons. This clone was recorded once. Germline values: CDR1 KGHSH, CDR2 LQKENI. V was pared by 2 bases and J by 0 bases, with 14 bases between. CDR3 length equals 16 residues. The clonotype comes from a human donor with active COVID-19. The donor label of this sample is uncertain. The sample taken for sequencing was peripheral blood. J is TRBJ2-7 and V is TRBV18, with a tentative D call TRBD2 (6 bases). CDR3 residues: CASSPATSTGSYEQYF. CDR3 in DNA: TGTGCCAGCTCACCAGCCACTAGCACAGGCTCCTACGAGCAGTACTTC.